The clone carrying this TCR beta chain occurred a few times. Its antigen remains unidentified. The data are from a study of CD8 T cells in ankylosing spondylitis. Study-level points and caveats: Disease-linked clones were reportedly significantly enriched in matched ankylosing spondylitis synovial fluid. With a CD8+ phenotype, disease-linked clones were relatively rare in peripheral blood. Roughly eight highly homologous variants made up a TCR beta motif that seemed to typify ankylosing spondylitis blood. Reactive arthritis synovial fluid and blood were previously reported to contain some motif variants.

Making use of molecular barcodes, quantitative 5'-RACE generated TCR beta libraries. TCRdb re-called the 5' RACE reads with MiXCR, one entry per CDR3 protein. Among about 840,000 distinct CDR3 sequences listed, 12% were seen once. J gave up 6 bases and V 5 bases, and 13 bases lay outside the gene matches. From germline, CDR1 is MNHNS and CDR2 SASEGT. CDR3 length: 17 residues. Sample: blood, either unsorted or a sorted T cell fraction (not recorded which). The rearrangement uses TRBV6-1 and TRBJ2-7; 13 bases are shared with TRBD2. This sequence originates from a male donor with ankylosing spondylitis. For the CDR3, the DNA is TGTGCCAGCAGTCGGGTCCCCTCGCGACTAGCGGGAGGCGAGCAGTACTTC. Translated: CASSRVPSRLAGGEQYF.